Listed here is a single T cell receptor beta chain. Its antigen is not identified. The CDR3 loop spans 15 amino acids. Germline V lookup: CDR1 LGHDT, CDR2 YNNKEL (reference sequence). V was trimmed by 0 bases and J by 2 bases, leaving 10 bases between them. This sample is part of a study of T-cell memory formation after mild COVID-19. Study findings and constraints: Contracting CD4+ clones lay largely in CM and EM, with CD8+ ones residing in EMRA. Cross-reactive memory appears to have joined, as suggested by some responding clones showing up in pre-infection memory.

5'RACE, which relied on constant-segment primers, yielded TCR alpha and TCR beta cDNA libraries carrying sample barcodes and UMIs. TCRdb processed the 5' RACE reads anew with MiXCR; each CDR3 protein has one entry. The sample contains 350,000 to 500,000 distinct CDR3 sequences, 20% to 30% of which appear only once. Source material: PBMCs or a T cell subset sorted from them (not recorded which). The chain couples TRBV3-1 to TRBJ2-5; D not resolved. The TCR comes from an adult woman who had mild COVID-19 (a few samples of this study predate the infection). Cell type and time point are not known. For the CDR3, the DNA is TGTGCCAGCAGCCAAGAAGGGCAGAATCAAGAGACCCAGTACTTC. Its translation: CASSQEGQNQETQYF.